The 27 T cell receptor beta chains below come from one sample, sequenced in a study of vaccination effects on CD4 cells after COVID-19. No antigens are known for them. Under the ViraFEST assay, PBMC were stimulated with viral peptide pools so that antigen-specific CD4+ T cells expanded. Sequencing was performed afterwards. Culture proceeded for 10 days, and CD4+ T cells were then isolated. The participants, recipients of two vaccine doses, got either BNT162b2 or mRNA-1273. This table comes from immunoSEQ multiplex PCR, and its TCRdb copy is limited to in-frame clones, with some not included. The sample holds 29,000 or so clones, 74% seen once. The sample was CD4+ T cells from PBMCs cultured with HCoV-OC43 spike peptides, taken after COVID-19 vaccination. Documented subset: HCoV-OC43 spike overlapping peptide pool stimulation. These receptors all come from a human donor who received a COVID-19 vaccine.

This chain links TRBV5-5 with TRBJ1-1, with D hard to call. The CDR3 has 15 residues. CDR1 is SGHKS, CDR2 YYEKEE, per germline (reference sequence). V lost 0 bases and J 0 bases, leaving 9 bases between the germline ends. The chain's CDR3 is CASSLELAVNTEAFF. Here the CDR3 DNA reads TGTGCCAGCAGCTTGGAATTAGCAGTGAACACTGAAGCTTTCTTT.

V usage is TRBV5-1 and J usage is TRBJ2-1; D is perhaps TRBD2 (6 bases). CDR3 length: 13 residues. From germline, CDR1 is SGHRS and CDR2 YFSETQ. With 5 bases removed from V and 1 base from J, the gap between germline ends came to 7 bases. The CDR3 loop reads CASRGTSYNEQFF. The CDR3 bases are TGCGCCAGCAGGGGGACTTCCTACAATGAGCAGTTCTTC. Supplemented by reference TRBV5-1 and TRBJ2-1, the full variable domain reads KAGVTQTPRYLIKTRGQQVTLSCSPISGHRSVSWYQQTPGQGLQFLFEYFSETQRNKGNFPGRFSGRQFSNSRSEMNVSTLELGDSALYLCASRGTSYNEQFFGPGTRLTVL.

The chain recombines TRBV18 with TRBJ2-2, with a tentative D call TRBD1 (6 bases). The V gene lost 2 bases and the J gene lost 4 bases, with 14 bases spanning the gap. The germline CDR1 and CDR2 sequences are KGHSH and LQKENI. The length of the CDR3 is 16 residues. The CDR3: CASSPGQPEGTGELFF. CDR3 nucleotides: TGTGCCAGCTCACCAGGACAGCCCGAGGGCACCGGGGAGCTGTTTTTT.

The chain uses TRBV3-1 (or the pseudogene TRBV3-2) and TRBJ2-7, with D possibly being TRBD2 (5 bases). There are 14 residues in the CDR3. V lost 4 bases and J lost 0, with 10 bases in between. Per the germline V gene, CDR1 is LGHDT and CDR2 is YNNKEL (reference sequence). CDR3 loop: CASSLLTSSYEQYF. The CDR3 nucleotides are TGTGCCAGCAGCCTACTTACTAGCTCCTACGAGCAGTACTTC.

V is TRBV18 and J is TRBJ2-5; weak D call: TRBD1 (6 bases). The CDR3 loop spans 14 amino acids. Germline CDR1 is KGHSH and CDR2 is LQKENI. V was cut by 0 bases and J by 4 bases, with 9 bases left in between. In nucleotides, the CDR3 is TGTGCCAGCTCACCACCAGGGACATCAGAGACCCAGTACTTC. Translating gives CASSPPGTSETQYF.

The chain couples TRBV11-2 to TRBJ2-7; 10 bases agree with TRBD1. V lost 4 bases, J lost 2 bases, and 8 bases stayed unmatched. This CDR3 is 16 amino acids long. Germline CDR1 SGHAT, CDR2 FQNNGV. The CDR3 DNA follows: TGTGCCAGCAGCTCACCGGGACAGGGGAGGACCTACGAGCAGTACTTC. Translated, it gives CASSSPGQGRTYEQYF. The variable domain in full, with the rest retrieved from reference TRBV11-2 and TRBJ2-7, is EAGVAQSPRYKIIEKRQSVAFWCNPISGHATLYWYQQILGQGPKLLIQFQNNGVVDDSQLPKDRFSAERLKGVDSTLKIQPAKLEDSAVYLCASSSPGQGRTYEQYFGPGTRLTVT.

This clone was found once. CDR3 protein: CASSNNYEQYF. In DNA, the CDR3 is TGTGCCAGCAGCAATAACTACGAGCAGTACTTC. The chain uses TRBV3-1 (or the pseudogene TRBV3-2) and TRBJ2-7; no definite D call. The CDR3 extends over 11 amino acids. The germline V and J ends were trimmed by 5 bases and 3 bases, with 5 bases remaining between them. The germline CDR1 and CDR2 sequences are LGHDT and YNNKEL (reference sequence).

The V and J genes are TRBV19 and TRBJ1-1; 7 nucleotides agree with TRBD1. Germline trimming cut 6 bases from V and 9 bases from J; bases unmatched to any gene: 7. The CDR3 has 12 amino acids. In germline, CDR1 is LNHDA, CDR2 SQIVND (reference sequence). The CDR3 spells CASRSEGQKAFF. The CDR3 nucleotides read TGTGCCAGTAGGTCAGAGGGACAGAAAGCTTTCTTT.

The CDR3 protein is CASSVGSLSTDTQYF. CDR3 DNA sequence: TGTGCCAGCAGCGTGGGGAGCCTTAGCACAGATACGCAGTATTTT. V is TRBV9 and J is TRBJ2-3; D may be TRBD2 (5 bases). Deletions cut 2 bases from V and 0 bases from J, with 10 bases between. The CDR3 runs to 15 residues. CDR1 SGDLS and CDR2 YYNGEE come from the germline V gene.

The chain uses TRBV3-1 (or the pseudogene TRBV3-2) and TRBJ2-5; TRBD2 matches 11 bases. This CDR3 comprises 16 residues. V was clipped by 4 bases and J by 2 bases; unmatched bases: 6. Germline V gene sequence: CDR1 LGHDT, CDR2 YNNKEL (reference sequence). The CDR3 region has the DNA TGTGCCAGCAGCCCCCTGGGACTAGCGGCTCAAGAGACCCAGTACTTC. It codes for CASSPLGLAAQETQYF.

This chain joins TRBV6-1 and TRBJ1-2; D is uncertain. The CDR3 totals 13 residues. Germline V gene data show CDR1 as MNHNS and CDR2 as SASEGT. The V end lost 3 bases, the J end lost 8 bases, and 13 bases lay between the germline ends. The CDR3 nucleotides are TGTGCCAGCAGTGACCCCACGAATCGGGGCTACACCTTC. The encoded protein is CASSDPTNRGYTF.

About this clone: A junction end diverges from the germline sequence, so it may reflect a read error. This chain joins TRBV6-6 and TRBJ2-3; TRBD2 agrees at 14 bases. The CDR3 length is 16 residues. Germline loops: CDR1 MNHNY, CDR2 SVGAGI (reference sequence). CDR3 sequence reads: CASSSTSGGAPPADGF. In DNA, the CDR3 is TGTGCCAGCAGTTCGACTAGCGGGGGGGCCCCCCCCGCGGATGGTTTT.

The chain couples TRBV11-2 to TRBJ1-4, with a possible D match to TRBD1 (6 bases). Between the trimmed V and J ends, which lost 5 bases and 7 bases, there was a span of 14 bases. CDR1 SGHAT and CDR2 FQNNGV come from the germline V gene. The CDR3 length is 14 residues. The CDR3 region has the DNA TGTGCCAGCAGCCCCGGACAGCTTGGTGAAAAACTGTTTTTT. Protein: CASSPGQLGEKLFF.

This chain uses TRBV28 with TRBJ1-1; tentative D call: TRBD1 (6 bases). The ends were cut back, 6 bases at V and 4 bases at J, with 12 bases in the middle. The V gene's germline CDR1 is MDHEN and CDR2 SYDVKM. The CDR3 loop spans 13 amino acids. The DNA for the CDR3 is TGTGCCAGCAGGTCACAGGGTCGCACTGAAGCTTTCTTT. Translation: CASRSQGRTEAFF.

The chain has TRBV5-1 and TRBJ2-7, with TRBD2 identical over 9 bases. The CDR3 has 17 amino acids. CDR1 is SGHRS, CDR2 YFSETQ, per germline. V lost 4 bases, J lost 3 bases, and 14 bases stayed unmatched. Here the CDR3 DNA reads TGCGCCAGCAGCCAAGACTCCTATAGCGGGGGCCTCTACGAGCAGTACTTC. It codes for CASSQDSYSGGLYEQYF.

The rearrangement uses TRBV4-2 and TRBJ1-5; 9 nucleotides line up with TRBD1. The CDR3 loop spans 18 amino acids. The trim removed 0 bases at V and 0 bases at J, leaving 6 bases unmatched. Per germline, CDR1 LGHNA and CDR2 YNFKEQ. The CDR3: CASSQDGTGPVSNQPQHF. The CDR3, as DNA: TGTGCCAGCAGCCAAGATGGGACAGGGCCCGTTAGCAATCAGCCCCAGCATTTT.

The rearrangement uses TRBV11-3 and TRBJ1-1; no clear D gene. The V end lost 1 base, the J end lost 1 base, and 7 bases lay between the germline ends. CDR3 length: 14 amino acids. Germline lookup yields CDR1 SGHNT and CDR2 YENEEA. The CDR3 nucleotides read TGTGCCAGCAGCTTAGGGGTCGAGAACACTGAAGCTTTCTTT. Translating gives CASSLGVENTEAFF.

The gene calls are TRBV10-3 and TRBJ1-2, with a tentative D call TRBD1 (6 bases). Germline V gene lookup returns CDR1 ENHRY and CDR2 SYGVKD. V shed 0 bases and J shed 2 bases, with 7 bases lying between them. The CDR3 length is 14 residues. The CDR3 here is CAISESQGNYGYTF. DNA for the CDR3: TGTGCCATCAGTGAGTCCCAGGGGAACTATGGCTACACCTTC.

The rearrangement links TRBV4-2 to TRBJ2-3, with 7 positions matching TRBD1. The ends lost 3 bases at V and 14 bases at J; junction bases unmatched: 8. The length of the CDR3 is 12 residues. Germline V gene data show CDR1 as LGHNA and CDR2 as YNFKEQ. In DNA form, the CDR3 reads TGTGCCAGCAGCCACGACAGGGTGGGTCGGTATTTT. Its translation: CASSHDRVGRYF.

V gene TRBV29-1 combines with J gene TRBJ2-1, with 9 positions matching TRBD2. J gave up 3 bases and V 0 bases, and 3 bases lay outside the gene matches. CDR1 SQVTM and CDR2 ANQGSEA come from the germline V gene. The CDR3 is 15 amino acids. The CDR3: CSVEDRLADYNEQFF. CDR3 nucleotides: TGCAGCGTTGAAGACAGACTAGCGGACTACAATGAGCAGTTCTTC.

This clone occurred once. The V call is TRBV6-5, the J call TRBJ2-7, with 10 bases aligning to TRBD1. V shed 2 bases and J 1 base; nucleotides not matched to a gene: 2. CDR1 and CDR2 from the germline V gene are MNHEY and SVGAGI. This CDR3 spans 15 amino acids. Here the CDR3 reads CASSYRDRGSYEQYF. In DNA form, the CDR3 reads TGTGCCAGCAGTTACCGGGACAGGGGTTCCTACGAGCAGTACTTC.

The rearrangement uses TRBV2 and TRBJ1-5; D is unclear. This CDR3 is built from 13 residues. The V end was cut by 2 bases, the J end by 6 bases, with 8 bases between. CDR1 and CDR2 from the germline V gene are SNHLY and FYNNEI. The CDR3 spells CASSEWGSQPQHF. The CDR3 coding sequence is TGTGCCAGCAGTGAATGGGGTTCTCAGCCCCAGCATTTT.

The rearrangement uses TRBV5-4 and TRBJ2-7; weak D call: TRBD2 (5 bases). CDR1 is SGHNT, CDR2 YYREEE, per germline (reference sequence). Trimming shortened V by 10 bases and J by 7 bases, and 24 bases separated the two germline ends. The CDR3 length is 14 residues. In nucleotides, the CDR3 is TGTGCCGGGGAGAGGGTCAAAATTATTTATGAGCAGTACTTC. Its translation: CAGERVKIIYEQYF.

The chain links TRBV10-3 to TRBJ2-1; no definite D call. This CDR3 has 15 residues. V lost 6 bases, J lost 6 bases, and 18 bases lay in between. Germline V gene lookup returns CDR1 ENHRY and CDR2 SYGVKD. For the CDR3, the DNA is TGTGCCATCAGCACCAACCTCGACCCACTCAATGAGCAGTTCTTC. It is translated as CAISTNLDPLNEQFF.

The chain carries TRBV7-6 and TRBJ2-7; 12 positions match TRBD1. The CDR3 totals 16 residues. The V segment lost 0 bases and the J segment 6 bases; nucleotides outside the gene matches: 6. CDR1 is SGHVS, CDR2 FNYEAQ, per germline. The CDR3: CASSLAQGTGGVEQYF. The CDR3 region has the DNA TGTGCCAGCAGCTTAGCGCAGGGGACAGGGGGCGTCGAGCAGTACTTC. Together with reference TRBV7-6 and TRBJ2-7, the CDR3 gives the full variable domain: GAGVSQSPRYKVTKRGQDVALRCDPISGHVSLYWYRQALGQGPEFLTYFNYEAQQDKSGLPNDRFSAERPEGSISTLTIQRTEQRDSAMYRCASSLAQGTGGVEQYFGPGTRLTVT.

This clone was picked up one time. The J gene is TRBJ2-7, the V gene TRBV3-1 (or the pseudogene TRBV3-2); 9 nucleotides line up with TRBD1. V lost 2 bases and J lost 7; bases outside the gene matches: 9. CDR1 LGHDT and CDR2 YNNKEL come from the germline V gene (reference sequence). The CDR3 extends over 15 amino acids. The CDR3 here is CASSQSDRGREEQYF. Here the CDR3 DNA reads TGTGCCAGCAGCCAATCGGACAGGGGCCGAGAGGAGCAGTACTTC.

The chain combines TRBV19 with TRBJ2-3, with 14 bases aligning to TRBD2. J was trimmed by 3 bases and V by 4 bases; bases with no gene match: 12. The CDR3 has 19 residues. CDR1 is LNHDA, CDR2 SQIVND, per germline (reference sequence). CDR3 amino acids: CASSKGRMTSGRATDTQYF. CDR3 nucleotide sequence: TGTGCCAGTAGTAAGGGACGGATGACTAGCGGGAGGGCGACAGATACGCAGTATTTT.